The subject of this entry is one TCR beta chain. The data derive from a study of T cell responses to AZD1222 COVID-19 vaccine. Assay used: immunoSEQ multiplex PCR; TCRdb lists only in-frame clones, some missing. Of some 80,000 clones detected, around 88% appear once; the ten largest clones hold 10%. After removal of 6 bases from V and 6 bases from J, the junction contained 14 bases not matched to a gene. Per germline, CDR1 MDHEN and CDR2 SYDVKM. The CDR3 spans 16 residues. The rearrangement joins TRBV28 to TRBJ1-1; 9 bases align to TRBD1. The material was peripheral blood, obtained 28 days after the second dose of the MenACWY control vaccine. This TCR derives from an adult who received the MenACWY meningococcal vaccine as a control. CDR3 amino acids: CASRGTGRTLSSEAFF. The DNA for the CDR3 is TGTGCCAGCAGGGGGACAGGGAGGACTCTCTCGTCTGAAGCTTTCTTT.